This entry is about one T cell receptor (beta chain). Its antigen is currently unknown. TCRdb re-derived calls from the reads in MiXCR, one entry per CDR3 protein. Among around 900,000 distinct CDR3 sequences listed, around 30% were seen once. The record originates from a study of T cell repertoires in cytomegalovirus infection. Looking at the study overall: Selected CMV epitopes included recently identified HLA-C-restricted ones as well as well-studied HLA-B-restricted ones. The public TCR beta signatures pointed to both CMV infection and matching HLA type. General study results and limits: Summed frequency of shared TCR beta families picked out CMV carriers who also had the relevant HLA. What dominated the ex vivo response were HLA-C-restricted CMV-specific TCR beta clonotypes.

The sample was cultured CD8+ T cells from PBMCs, taken from culture after CMV antigen stimulation. This sequence originates from a human donor in good health (CMV status not recorded). Some clones in this sample may be carry-over from other donors' samples.

The CDR3 loop reads CASSQAMGMLVYEQYF. CDR3 nucleotides: TGCGCCAGCAGCCAAGCTATGGGGATGCTAGTCTACGAGCAGTACTTC. The chain links TRBV4-1 to TRBJ2-7; D gene ambiguous. The CDR3 runs 16 residues. The germline V gene encodes CDR1 MGHRA and CDR2 YSYEKL. Trimming took 1 base from V and 3 from J, leaving 16 bases between them.